This is a list of T cell receptor beta chains from one sample in a study of blood T cell repertoires in COVID-19. Sequenced by immunoSEQ multiplex PCR; TCRdb stores in-frame clones only, minus some. Of more than 250,000 clones in the sample, approximately 82% were seen once. Sequenced sample: peripheral blood. Every receptor here comes from a woman in her 50s with acute or convalescent COVID-19. The CDR3 runs from the conserved cysteine through the conserved F or W. Fields, in order: D gene, J gene, V gene, clone size, CDR3 DNA, CDR3 protein. A D gene is named only where the DNA matches it firmly. Not every row has a clone size; where given, it reads once, few, many or a size class.

D gene: -
J gene: TRBJ1-2
V gene: TRBV30
clone size: -
CDR3 DNA: TGTGCCTGGTCAGGGATCGCCTATGGCTACACCTTC
CDR3 protein: CAWSGIAYGYTF

D gene: -
J gene: TRBJ2-3
V gene: TRBV5-1
clone size: -
CDR3 DNA: TGCGCCAGCAGCTTCTATGGAGATACGCAGTATTTT
CDR3 protein: CASSFYGDTQYF

D gene: TRBD1
J gene: TRBJ1-1
V gene: TRBV9
clone size: -
CDR3 DNA: TGTGCCAGCAGCAAAGGACAGGGGGCGCTAGGCACTGAAGCTTTCTTT
CDR3 protein: CASSKGQGALGTEAFF

D gene: TRBD2
J gene: TRBJ2-2
V gene: TRBV15
clone size: once
CDR3 DNA: TGTGCCACCAGCAGAGATGGTGGTAGCGGGAGAGCCGGGGAGCTGTTTTTT
CDR3 protein: CATSRDGGSGRAGELFF

D gene: TRBD2
J gene: TRBJ2-2
V gene: TRBV4-2
clone size: -
CDR3 DNA: TGTGCCAGCAGCCAAGATCTTCTAGCGGGCACCGGGGAGCTGTTTTTT
CDR3 protein: CASSQDLLAGTGELFF

D gene: -
J gene: TRBJ1-1
V gene: TRBV19
clone size: -
CDR3 DNA: TGTGCCAGTAGACAAATGGGGGACCAGGGGACTGAAGCTTTCTTT
CDR3 protein: CASRQMGDQGTEAFF

D gene: -
J gene: TRBJ1-1
V gene: TRBV30
clone size: -
CDR3 DNA: TGTGCCTGGAGTGAGGACACTCTGGCTGAAGCTTTCTTT
CDR3 protein: CAWSEDTLAEAFF

D gene: -
J gene: TRBJ1-1
V gene: TRBV6-5
clone size: -
CDR3 DNA: TGTGCCAGCATTTCGGAGGGGCGTACTGAAGCTTTCTTT
CDR3 protein: CASISEGRTEAFF

D gene: -
J gene: TRBJ1-1
V gene: TRBV14
clone size: -
CDR3 DNA: TGTGCCAGCAGCCCCATCATTAACACTGAAGCTTTCTTT
CDR3 protein: CASSPIINTEAFF

D gene: -
J gene: TRBJ1-2
V gene: TRBV11-2
clone size: -
CDR3 DNA: TGTGCCAGCAGCCCCGAGCCTGGGAGTAGGTATGGCTACACCTTC
CDR3 protein: CASSPEPGSRYGYTF

D gene: TRBD1
J gene: TRBJ2-7
V gene: TRBV7-9
clone size: once
CDR3 DNA: TGTGCCAGCAGCGCACCGGGACAGGGGGACTACGAGCAGTACTTC
CDR3 protein: CASSAPGQGDYEQYF

D gene: -
J gene: TRBJ2-2
V gene: TRBV5-4
clone size: -
CDR3 DNA: TGTGCCAGCACCCCCGGGGAATTGAACACCGGGGAGCTGTTTTTT
CDR3 protein: CASTPGELNTGELFF

D gene: -
J gene: TRBJ1-5
V gene: TRBV15
clone size: -
CDR3 DNA: TGTGCCACCAGCAGAGATTCGTATAGCAATCAGCCCCAGCATTTT
CDR3 protein: CATSRDSYSNQPQHF

D gene: -
J gene: TRBJ1-2
V gene: TRBV10-1
clone size: -
CDR3 DNA: TGCGCCAGCAGTGGACTGAGAAACTATGGCTACACCTTC
CDR3 protein: CASSGLRNYGYTF

D gene: -
J gene: TRBJ2-1
V gene: TRBV30
clone size: medium-sized
CDR3 DNA: TGTGCCTGGAGTTTGGGGCTAGTCAATGAGCAGTTCTTC
CDR3 protein: CAWSLGLVNEQFF

D gene: -
J gene: TRBJ2-5
V gene: TRBV7-9
clone size: -
CDR3 DNA: TGTGCCAGCAGCTTACGGGTAGCATGGGAGACCCAGTACTTC
CDR3 protein: CASSLRVAWETQYF

D gene: TRBD1
J gene: TRBJ2-1
V gene: TRBV7-9
clone size: -
CDR3 DNA: TGTGCCAGCAGCTCAGGGGGCAATGAGCAGTTCTTC
CDR3 protein: CASSSGGNEQFF

D gene: TRBD1
J gene: TRBJ1-4
V gene: TRBV24-1
clone size: -
CDR3 DNA: TGTGCCACTCAGGGGGTTCCTGGTGAAAAACTGTTTTTT
CDR3 protein: CATQGVPGEKLFF

D gene: -
J gene: TRBJ1-2
V gene: TRBV2
clone size: -
CDR3 DNA: TGTGCCAGCAGTACAGGACAGTCCCCCTATGGCTACACCTTC
CDR3 protein: CASSTGQSPYGYTF

D gene: TRBD1
J gene: TRBJ1-2
V gene: TRBV4-1
clone size: once
CDR3 DNA: TGCGCCAGCAGCCCGGGGACAGGACGCTATGGCTACACCTTC
CDR3 protein: CASSPGTGRYGYTF

D gene: -
J gene: TRBJ1-5
V gene: TRBV5-8
clone size: few
CDR3 DNA: TGTGCCAGCAGCCCTTACGGCAGGGAAGGTTCGAGCAATCAGCCCCAGCATTTT
CDR3 protein: CASSPYGREGSSNQPQHF

D gene: -
J gene: TRBJ2-5
V gene: TRBV7-2
clone size: -
CDR3 DNA: TGTGCCAGCAGCTTACAGACAGGAGTTCAAGAGACCCAGTACTTC
CDR3 protein: CASSLQTGVQETQYF

D gene: -
J gene: TRBJ1-1
V gene: TRBV6-4
clone size: -
CDR3 DNA: TGTGCCAGCAGCCCAACCCCCCGGGAGGGCAGGGGCACTGAAGCTTTCTTT
CDR3 protein: CASSPTPREGRGTEAFF

D gene: TRBD1
J gene: TRBJ1-1
V gene: TRBV5-1
clone size: -
CDR3 DNA: TGCGCCAGCAGCTGGGGACAGGCGAACACTGAAGCTTTCTTT
CDR3 protein: CASSWGQANTEAFF

D gene: -
J gene: TRBJ1-4
V gene: TRBV30
clone size: few
CDR3 DNA: TGTGCCTCTTCGACAGGTGCAACTAATGAAAAACTGTTTTTT
CDR3 protein: CASSTGATNEKLFF

D gene: -
J gene: TRBJ1-4
V gene: TRBV10-2
clone size: -
CDR3 DNA: TGCGCCAGCAGTGAGACAGATGAAAAACTGTTTTTT
CDR3 protein: CASSETDEKLFF

D gene: TRBD1
J gene: TRBJ1-1
V gene: TRBV19
clone size: once
CDR3 DNA: TGTGCCAGTAGCCAACAAGGGACAGGCGATTGGAACACTGAAGCTTTCTTT
CDR3 protein: CASSQQGTGDWNTEAFF

D gene: -
J gene: TRBJ1-1
V gene: TRBV5-1
clone size: -
CDR3 DNA: TGCGCCAGCAGCCCTCGGGCCGCCGAGGGCACTGAAGCTTTCTTT
CDR3 protein: CASSPRAAEGTEAFF

D gene: TRBD2
J gene: TRBJ2-3
V gene: TRBV7-2
clone size: -
CDR3 DNA: TGTGCCAGCAGCTTACGTACTAGCGGCCTCACAGATACGCAGTATTTT
CDR3 protein: CASSLRTSGLTDTQYF

D gene: -
J gene: TRBJ2-3
V gene: TRBV6-4
clone size: few
CDR3 DNA: TGTGCCAGCAGTGAAACGGGAGAGGGTGGAGATACGCAGTATTTT
CDR3 protein: CASSETGEGGDTQYF

D gene: TRBD1
J gene: TRBJ1-1
V gene: TRBV5-1
clone size: -
CDR3 DNA: TGCGCCAGCAGCCAGGATGACAGGGGGCGGGTTGACACTGAAGCTTTCTTT
CDR3 protein: CASSQDDRGRVDTEAFF

D gene: -
J gene: TRBJ2-1
V gene: TRBV12-3/TRBV12-4
clone size: -
CDR3 DNA: TGTGCCAGCAGTCTACTGTGGAATGAGCAGTTCTTC
CDR3 protein: CASSLLWNEQFF

D gene: -
J gene: TRBJ1-5
V gene: TRBV7-2
clone size: -
CDR3 DNA: TGTGCCAGCAGCTCCATCTCAGAATATAGCAATCAGCCCCAGCATTTT
CDR3 protein: CASSSISEYSNQPQHF

D gene: -
J gene: TRBJ2-1
V gene: TRBV7-9
clone size: -
CDR3 DNA: TGTGCCAGCAGCAAAGGCACCAATAACAGGATCCACAATGAGCAGTTCTTC
CDR3 protein: CASSKGTNNRIHNEQFF

D gene: -
J gene: TRBJ2-3
V gene: TRBV2
clone size: -
CDR3 DNA: TGTGCCAGCAGTGACAACACAGATACGCAGTATTTT
CDR3 protein: CASSDNTDTQYF

D gene: -
J gene: TRBJ2-1
V gene: TRBV5-1
clone size: few
CDR3 DNA: TGCGCCAGCAGCTTGCGACAGGGAGGAGCAAATGAGCAGTTCTTC
CDR3 protein: CASSLRQGGANEQFF

D gene: -
J gene: TRBJ2-7
V gene: TRBV7-6
clone size: -
CDR3 DNA: TGTGCCAGCAGCACGGGGGACTTTAACTACGAGCAGTACTTC
CDR3 protein: CASSTGDFNYEQYF

D gene: TRBD1
J gene: TRBJ2-5
V gene: TRBV9
clone size: -
CDR3 DNA: TGTGCCAGCAGCGGGGGACAGAAACAAGAGACCCAGTACTTC
CDR3 protein: CASSGGQKQETQYF

D gene: TRBD1
J gene: TRBJ1-1
V gene: TRBV11-2
clone size: few
CDR3 DNA: TGTGCCAGCAGCGTAAGACAGGGCGACACTGAAGCTTTCTTT
CDR3 protein: CASSVRQGDTEAFF

D gene: -
J gene: TRBJ1-5
V gene: TRBV19
clone size: -
CDR3 DNA: TGTGCCAGCTCCCTACAGCGGGCATCCGAGAATCAGCCCCAGCATTTT
CDR3 protein: CASSLQRASENQPQHF

D gene: -
J gene: TRBJ1-6
V gene: TRBV5-1
clone size: few
CDR3 DNA: TGCGCCAGTCACCGATCTACTAATTCACCCCTCCACTTT
CDR3 protein: CASHRSTNSPLHF

D gene: TRBD2
J gene: TRBJ2-1
V gene: TRBV7-9
clone size: -
CDR3 DNA: TGTGCCAGCAGCCGCCTAGCGGGAGGGGACAATGAGCAGTTCTTC
CDR3 protein: CASSRLAGGDNEQFF

D gene: -
J gene: TRBJ2-5
V gene: TRBV18
clone size: -
CDR3 DNA: TGTGCCAGCTCACCACGGGGGGTGAGGGAGACCCAGTACTTC
CDR3 protein: CASSPRGVRETQYF

D gene: TRBD2
J gene: TRBJ2-7
V gene: TRBV2
clone size: -
CDR3 DNA: TGTGCCAGCAGTGAAGGACTAGCGGGAGGTGAGCAGTACTTC
CDR3 protein: CASSEGLAGGEQYF

D gene: TRBD2
J gene: TRBJ2-5
V gene: TRBV7-3
clone size: -
CDR3 DNA: TGTGCCAGCAGCGCCGCGGGGGGCGGAGAGACCCAGTACTTC
CDR3 protein: CASSAAGGGETQYF

D gene: -
J gene: TRBJ1-3
V gene: TRBV19
clone size: -
CDR3 DNA: TGTGCCAGTAGTATATGGGGAGCCGAGGCCGGAAACACCATATATTTT
CDR3 protein: CASSIWGAEAGNTIYF

D gene: TRBD2
J gene: TRBJ2-1
V gene: TRBV5-1
clone size: -
CDR3 DNA: TGCGCCAGCAGCGACCCTAGCGGGAGGGCAGATGAGCAGTTCTTC
CDR3 protein: CASSDPSGRADEQFF

D gene: TRBD1
J gene: TRBJ1-1
V gene: TRBV25-1
clone size: -
CDR3 DNA: TGTGCCAGCAGTGATCCGACAGGGGGCGACACTGAAGCTTTCTTT
CDR3 protein: CASSDPTGGDTEAFF

D gene: -
J gene: TRBJ1-1
V gene: TRBV10-3
clone size: once
CDR3 DNA: TGTGCCACCCACGGGGGGGGGAACACACTTTTGAACACTGAAGCTTTCTTT
CDR3 protein: CATHGGGNTLLNTEAFF

D gene: TRBD1
J gene: TRBJ1-2
V gene: TRBV7-6
clone size: -
CDR3 DNA: TGTGCCAGCAGCTGGGGACAGGGACGTGGCTACACCTTC
CDR3 protein: CASSWGQGRGYTF

D gene: -
J gene: TRBJ2-1
V gene: TRBV7-2
clone size: few
CDR3 DNA: TGTGCCAGCAGCTTGACTATCCTAGGTGAGCAGTTCTTC
CDR3 protein: CASSLTILGEQFF

D gene: -
J gene: TRBJ1-2
V gene: TRBV18
clone size: -
CDR3 DNA: TGTGCCAGCTCACCAGCTCGGGGGAGGCGAGATGGCTACACCTTC
CDR3 protein: CASSPARGRRDGYTF

D gene: TRBD1
J gene: TRBJ1-4
V gene: TRBV3-1/TRBV3-2
clone size: -
CDR3 DNA: TGTGCCAGCAGCCGAACCGGGGACAGGGCAACTAATGAAAAACTGTTTTTT
CDR3 protein: CASSRTGDRATNEKLFF

D gene: -
J gene: TRBJ1-4
V gene: TRBV13
clone size: -
CDR3 DNA: TGTGCCAGCAGCCCTAGAACAGGGAATAATGAAAAACTGTTTTTT
CDR3 protein: CASSPRTGNNEKLFF

D gene: -
J gene: TRBJ2-3
V gene: TRBV9
clone size: -
CDR3 DNA: TGTGCCAGCAGCGTAGGGCAGGCCGCAGATACGCAGTATTTT
CDR3 protein: CASSVGQAADTQYF

D gene: -
J gene: TRBJ2-3
V gene: TRBV5-1
clone size: -
CDR3 DNA: TGCGCCAGCAGCCCCTGGGGGGTAGGCGCAGATACGCAGTATTTT
CDR3 protein: CASSPWGVGADTQYF

D gene: -
J gene: TRBJ1-1
V gene: TRBV18
clone size: -
CDR3 DNA: TGTGCCAGCTCACCACCGGGGGGGACTGAAGCTTTCTTT
CDR3 protein: CASSPPGGTEAFF

D gene: TRBD1
J gene: TRBJ1-1
V gene: TRBV7-6
clone size: -
CDR3 DNA: TGTGCCAGCAGCTTAGAACCAAATGGACAGGGAAACACTGAAGCTTTCTTT
CDR3 protein: CASSLEPNGQGNTEAFF

D gene: -
J gene: TRBJ1-1
V gene: TRBV5-4
clone size: -
CDR3 DNA: TGTGCCAGCAGCTCGGGGGGACCGATGAACACTGAAGCTTTCTTT
CDR3 protein: CASSSGGPMNTEAFF

D gene: TRBD1
J gene: TRBJ2-1
V gene: TRBV7-3
clone size: -
CDR3 DNA: TGTGCCAGCAGCTTTCCAGCCGGGACAGGGTCGAACAATGAGCAGTTCTTC
CDR3 protein: CASSFPAGTGSNNEQFF